Listed here is a single T cell receptor beta chain. Its antigen is undetermined. This sample was taken from a study of T-cell memory formation after mild COVID-19. General study findings and limits: Clones that contracted clustered mainly in CM and EM if CD4+ and in EMRA if CD8+.

Germline V gene lookup returns CDR1 SGHTA and CDR2 FQGNSA. The germline V and J ends were trimmed by 4 bases and 1 base, with 11 bases remaining between them. This CDR3 comprises 15 residues. TCRdb called the 5' RACE reads again in MiXCR, with one record for every CDR3 protein. This sample has 450,000 to 700,000 distinct CDR3 sequences, with about 20% found just once. Sequencing was carried out using PBMCs or a T cell subset sorted from them (not recorded which). The chain has TRBV7-2 and TRBJ1-5, with TRBD1 as a possible D gene (5 bases). This clonotype was obtained from an adult woman who had mild COVID-19 (a few samples of this study predate the infection). Cell type and time point are not known. As DNA, the CDR3 is TGTGCCAGCAGCTCGGGACCTCAGAGCAATCAGCCCCAGCATTTT. It specifies CASSSGPQSNQPQHF.